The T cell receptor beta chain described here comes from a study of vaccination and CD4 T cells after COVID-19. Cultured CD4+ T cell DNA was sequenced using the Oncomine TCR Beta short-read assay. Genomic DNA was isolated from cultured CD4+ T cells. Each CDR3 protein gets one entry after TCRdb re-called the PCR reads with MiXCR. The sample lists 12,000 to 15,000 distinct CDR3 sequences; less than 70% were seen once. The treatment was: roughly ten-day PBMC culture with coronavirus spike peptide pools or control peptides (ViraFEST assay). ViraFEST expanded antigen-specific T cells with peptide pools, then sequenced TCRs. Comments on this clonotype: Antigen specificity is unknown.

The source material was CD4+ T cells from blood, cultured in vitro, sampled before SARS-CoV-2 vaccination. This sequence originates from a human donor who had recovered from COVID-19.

DNA for the CDR3: TGTGCCAGCATGGGGTTCACTGAAGCTTTCTTT. The encoded protein is CASMGFTEAFF. The rearrangement uses TRBV2 and TRBJ1-1; D gene unclear. This CDR3 comprises 11 residues. V lost 7 bases and J lost 4, with 7 bases in between. CDR1 is SNHLY and CDR2 is FYNNEI in the germline V gene. Variable domain in full (rest from reference TRBV2 and TRBJ1-1): EPEVTQTPSHQVTQMGQEVILRCVPISNHLYFYWYRQILGQKVEFLVSFYNNEISEKSEIFDDQFSVERPDGSNFTLKIRSTKLEDSAMYFCASMGFTEAFFGQGTRLTVV.